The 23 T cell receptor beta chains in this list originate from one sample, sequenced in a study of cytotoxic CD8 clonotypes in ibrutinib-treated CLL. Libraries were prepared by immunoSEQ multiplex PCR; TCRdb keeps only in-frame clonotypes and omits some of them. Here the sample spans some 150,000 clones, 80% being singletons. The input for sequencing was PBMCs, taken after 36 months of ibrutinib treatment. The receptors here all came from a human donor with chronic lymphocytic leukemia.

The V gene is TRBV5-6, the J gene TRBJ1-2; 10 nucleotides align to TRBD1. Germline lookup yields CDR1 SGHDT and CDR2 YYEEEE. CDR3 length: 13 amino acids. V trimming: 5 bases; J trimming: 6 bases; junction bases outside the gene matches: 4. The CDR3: CASSLGTGDGYTF. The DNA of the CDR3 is TGTGCCAGCAGTCTCGGGACAGGGGATGGCTACACCTTC.

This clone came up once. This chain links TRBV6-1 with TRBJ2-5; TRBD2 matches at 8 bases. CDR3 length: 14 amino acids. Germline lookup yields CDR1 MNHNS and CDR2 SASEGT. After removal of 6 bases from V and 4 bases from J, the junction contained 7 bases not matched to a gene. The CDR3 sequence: CASRQRERVETQYF. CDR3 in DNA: TGTGCCAGCAGACAGCGGGAGAGGGTAGAGACCCAGTACTTC.

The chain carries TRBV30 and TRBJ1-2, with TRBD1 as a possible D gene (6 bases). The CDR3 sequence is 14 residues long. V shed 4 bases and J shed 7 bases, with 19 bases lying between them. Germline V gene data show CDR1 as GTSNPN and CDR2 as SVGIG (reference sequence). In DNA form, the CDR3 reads TGTGCCTGGACCCAAAACTGGGGGCGCGGTGGCTACACCTTC. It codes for CAWTQNWGRGGYTF.

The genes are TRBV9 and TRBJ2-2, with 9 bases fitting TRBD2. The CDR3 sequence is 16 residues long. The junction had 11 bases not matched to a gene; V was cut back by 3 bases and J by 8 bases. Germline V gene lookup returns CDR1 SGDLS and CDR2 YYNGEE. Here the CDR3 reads CASSGGVAGALGELFF. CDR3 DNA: TGTGCCAGCAGCGGTGGAGTAGCGGGGGCCCTAGGGGAGCTGTTTTTT.

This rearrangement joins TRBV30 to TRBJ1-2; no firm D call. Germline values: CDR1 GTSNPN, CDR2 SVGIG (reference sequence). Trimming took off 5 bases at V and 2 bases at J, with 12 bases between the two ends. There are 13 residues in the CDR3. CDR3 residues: CAWEKELNYGYTF. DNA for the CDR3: TGTGCCTGGGAGAAGGAGTTAAACTATGGCTACACCTTC.

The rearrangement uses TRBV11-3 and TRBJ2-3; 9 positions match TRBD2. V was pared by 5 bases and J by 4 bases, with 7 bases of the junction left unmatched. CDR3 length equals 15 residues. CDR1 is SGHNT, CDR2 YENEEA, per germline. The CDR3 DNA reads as TGTGCCAGCAGCCCGCGACTAGCGGATTCAGATACGCAGTATTTT. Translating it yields CASSPRLADSDTQYF.

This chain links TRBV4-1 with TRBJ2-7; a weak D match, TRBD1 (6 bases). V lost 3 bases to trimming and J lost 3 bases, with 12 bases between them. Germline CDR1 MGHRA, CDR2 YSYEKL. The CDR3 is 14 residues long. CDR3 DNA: TGCGCCAGCAGCCACTCGGGACACCGCTACGAGCAGTACTTC. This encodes CASSHSGHRYEQYF.

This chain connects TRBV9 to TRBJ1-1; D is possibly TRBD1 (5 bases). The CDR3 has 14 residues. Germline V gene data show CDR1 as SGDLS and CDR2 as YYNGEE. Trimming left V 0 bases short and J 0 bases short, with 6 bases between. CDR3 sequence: CASSVGRVNTEAFF. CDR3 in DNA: TGTGCCAGCAGCGTAGGCAGGGTGAACACTGAAGCTTTCTTT.

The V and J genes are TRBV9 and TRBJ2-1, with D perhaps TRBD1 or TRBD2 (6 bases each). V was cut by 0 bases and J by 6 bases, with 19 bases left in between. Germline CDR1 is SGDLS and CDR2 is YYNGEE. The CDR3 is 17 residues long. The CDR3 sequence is CASSVGLYGGAPNEQFF. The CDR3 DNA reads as TGTGCCAGCAGCGTAGGGCTGTACGGGGGCGCCCCCAATGAGCAGTTCTTC.

The chain's CDR3 is CASSTSDTSYNEQFF. CDR3 coding DNA: TGTGCCAGTAGTACCTCGGACACATCCTACAATGAGCAGTTCTTC. The V and J genes are TRBV19 and TRBJ2-1; a weak D match, TRBD1 (5 bases). The CDR3 length is 15 residues. V lost 4 bases, J lost 1 base, and 11 bases lay in between. CDR1 and CDR2 from the germline V gene are LNHDA and SQIVND (reference sequence). The full variable domain, with the rest looked up from reference TRBV19 and TRBJ2-1, is DGGITQSPKYLFRKEGQNVTLSCEQNLNHDAMYWYRQDPGQGLRLIYYSQIVNDFQKGDIAEGYSVSREKKESFPLTVTSAQKNPTAFYLCASSTSDTSYNEQFFGPGTRLTVL.

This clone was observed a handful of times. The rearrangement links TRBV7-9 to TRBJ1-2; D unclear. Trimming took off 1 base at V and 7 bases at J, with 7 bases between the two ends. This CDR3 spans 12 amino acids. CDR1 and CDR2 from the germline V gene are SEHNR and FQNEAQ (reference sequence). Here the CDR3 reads CASSLEGGGYTF. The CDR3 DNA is TGTGCCAGCAGCTTAGAAGGCGGTGGCTACACCTTC.

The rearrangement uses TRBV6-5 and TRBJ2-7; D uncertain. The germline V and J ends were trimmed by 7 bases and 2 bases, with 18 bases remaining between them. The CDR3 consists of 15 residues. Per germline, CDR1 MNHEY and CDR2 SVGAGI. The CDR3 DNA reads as TGTGCCAGCACCAAAAGCCTAGGGCATCCCTACGAGCAGTACTTC. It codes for CASTKSLGHPYEQYF.

The CDR3 nucleotides read TGTGCCAGCAGTCGGACAGGGGCACTGCAGCCCCAGCATTTT. Residues: CASSRTGALQPQHF. The chain has TRBV9 and TRBJ1-5, with TRBD1 matching over 9 bases. From germline, CDR1 is SGDLS and CDR2 YYNGEE. This CDR3 contains 14 residues. V lost 5 bases to trimming and J lost 7 bases; unmatched junction nucleotides: 7.

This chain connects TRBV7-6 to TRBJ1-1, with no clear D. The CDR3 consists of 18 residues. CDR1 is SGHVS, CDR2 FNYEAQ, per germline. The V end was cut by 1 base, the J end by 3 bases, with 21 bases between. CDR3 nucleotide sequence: TGTGCCAGCAGCTTAGAGGTTCGGAGGGATCAAAAGGACACTGAAGCTTTCTTT. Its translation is CASSLEVRRDQKDTEAFF.

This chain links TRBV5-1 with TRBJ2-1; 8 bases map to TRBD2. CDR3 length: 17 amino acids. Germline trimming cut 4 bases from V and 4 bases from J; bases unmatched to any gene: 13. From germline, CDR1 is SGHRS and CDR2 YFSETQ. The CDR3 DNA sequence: TGCGCCAGCAGCCAAAGCGGGAGCGGGGTGGGATACAATGAGCAGTTCTTC. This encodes CASSQSGSGVGYNEQFF.

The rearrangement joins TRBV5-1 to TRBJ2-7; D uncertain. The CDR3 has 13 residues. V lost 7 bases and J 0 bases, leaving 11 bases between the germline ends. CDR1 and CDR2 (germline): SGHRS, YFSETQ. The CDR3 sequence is CASASLSSYEQYF. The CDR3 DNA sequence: TGCGCCAGCGCCAGCCTCTCCTCCTACGAGCAGTACTTC. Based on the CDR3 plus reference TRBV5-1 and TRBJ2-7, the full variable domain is KAGVTQTPRYLIKTRGQQVTLSCSPISGHRSVSWYQQTPGQGLQFLFEYFSETQRNKGNFPGRFSGRQFSNSRSEMNVSTLELGDSALYLCASASLSSYEQYFGPGTRLTVT.

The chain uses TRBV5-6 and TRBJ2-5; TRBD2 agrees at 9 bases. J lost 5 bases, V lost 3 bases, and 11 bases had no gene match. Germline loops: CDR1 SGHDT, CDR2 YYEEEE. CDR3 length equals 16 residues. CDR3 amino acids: CASSSGPAGGSETQYF. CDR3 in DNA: TGTGCCAGCAGCTCAGGCCCAGCGGGGGGTTCGGAGACCCAGTACTTC. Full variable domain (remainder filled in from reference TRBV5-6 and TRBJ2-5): DAGVTQSPTHLIKTRGQQVTLRCSPKSGHDTVSWYQQALGQGPQFIFQYYEEEERQRGNFPDRFSGHQFPNYSSELNVNALLLGDSALYLCASSSGPAGGSETQYFGPGTRLLVL.

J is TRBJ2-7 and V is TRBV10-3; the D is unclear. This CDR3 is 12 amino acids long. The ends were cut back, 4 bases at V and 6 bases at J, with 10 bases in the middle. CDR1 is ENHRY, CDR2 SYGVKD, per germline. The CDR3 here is CAISAAGSEQYF. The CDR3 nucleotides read TGTGCCATCAGTGCTGCAGGCTCCGAGCAGTACTTC.

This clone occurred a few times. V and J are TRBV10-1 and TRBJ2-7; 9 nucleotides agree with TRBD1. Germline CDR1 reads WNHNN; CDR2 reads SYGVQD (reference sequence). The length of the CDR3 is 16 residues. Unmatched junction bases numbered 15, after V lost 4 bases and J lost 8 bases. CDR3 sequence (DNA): TGCGCCAGCAGTGGGAACCCGGGACAGGGATCTTTGAAGCAGTACTTC. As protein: CASSGNPGQGSLKQYF.

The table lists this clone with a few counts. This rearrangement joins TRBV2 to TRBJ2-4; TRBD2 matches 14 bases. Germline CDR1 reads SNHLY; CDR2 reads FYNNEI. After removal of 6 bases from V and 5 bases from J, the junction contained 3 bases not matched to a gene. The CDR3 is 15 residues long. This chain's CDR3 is CASRGGLAGENIQYF. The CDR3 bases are TGTGCCAGCAGAGGGGGACTAGCGGGGGAAAACATTCAGTACTTC.

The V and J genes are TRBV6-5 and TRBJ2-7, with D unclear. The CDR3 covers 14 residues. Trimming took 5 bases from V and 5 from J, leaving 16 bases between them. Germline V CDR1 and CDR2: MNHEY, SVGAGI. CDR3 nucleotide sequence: TGTGCCAGCAGTAGAACCCTGGAAGCCAACGAGCAGTACTTC. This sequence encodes CASSRTLEANEQYF.

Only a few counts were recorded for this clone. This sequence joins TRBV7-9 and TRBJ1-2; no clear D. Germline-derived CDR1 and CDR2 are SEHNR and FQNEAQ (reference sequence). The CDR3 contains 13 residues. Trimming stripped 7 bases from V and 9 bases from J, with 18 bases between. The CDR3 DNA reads TGTGCCAGCATCCCCTACGGGAGGGATCGCTACACCTTC. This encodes CASIPYGRDRYTF.

CDR3: CASSTPGGKVNTQYF. CDR3 coding DNA: TGTGCCAGCAGTACCCCAGGAGGGAAGGTTAATACGCAGTATTTT. V is TRBV28 and J is TRBJ2-3; a weak D match, TRBD2 (6 bases). CDR1 MDHEN and CDR2 SYDVKM come from the germline V gene. The V end was cut by 5 bases, the J end by 7 bases, with 19 bases between. The CDR3 is 15 amino acids.